A single sample gave rise to the 19 T cell receptor beta chains below, sequenced in a study of CD8 T cell repertoires and HIV-1 epitope variants (dated by TCRdb to the early 2020s). Receptor amplification or capture employed the immunoSEQ multiplex PCR assay. Sourced from immuneACCESS, this table was stored by TCRdb with only in-frame sequences that have V and J called. A share of the clones is absent; for the studies checked, an unresolved V gene accounts for under half, and the remainder has no known explanation. Here the sample has some 2,800 clones; roughly 63% occur a single time. The top ten hold roughly 42% of the sample. Their specific antigens are unknown. The sample comprised cultured CD8+ T cells derived from PBMCs. The receptors were sampled from a male donor with HIV.

This clone was seen more than once but under ten times. The chain carries TRBV5-4 and TRBJ1-2, with TRBD1 identical over 7 bases. With 3 bases clipped from V and 3 bases from J, the junction kept 5 bases outside the gene matches. The CDR3 has 14 amino acids. Germline CDR1 reads SGHNT; CDR2 reads YYREEE (reference sequence). CDR3 DNA: TGTGCCAGCAGCTCACAGGGGAATGACTATGGCTACACCTTC. Its translation is CASSSQGNDYGYTF.

This clone has a single count. The chain couples TRBV29-1 to TRBJ2-5, with TRBD1 matching over 7 bases. The CDR3 is 15 amino acids. The ends lost 2 bases at V and 5 bases at J; junction bases unmatched: 11. The germline gives CDR1 SQVTM, CDR2 ANQGSEA. The CDR3: CSVEPIQGRTETQYF. The CDR3 bases are TGCAGCGTTGAACCTATACAGGGGCGGACGGAGACCCAGTACTTC. The full variable domain, completed using reference TRBV29-1 and TRBJ2-5, is SAVISQKPSRDICQRGTSLTIQCQVDSQVTMMFWYRQQPGQSLTLIATANQGSEATYESGFVIDKFPISRPNLTFSTLTVSNMSPEDSSIYLCSVEPIQGRTETQYFGPGTRLLVL.

The chain has TRBV19 and TRBJ1-2, with TRBD1 matching 10 bases. Unmatched junction bases numbered 18, after V lost 7 bases and J lost 10 bases. Germline V gives CDR1 LNHDA, CDR2 SQIVND (reference sequence). The CDR3 runs 16 residues. This chain's CDR3 is CASIGLTADRGLDYTF. Here the CDR3 DNA reads TGTGCCAGTATAGGGCTGACGGCAGACAGGGGGCTCGACTACACCTTC.

This chain connects TRBV29-1 to TRBJ1-5; D perhaps matches TRBD1 (5 bases). The CDR3 spans 13 residues. CDR1 is SQVTM and CDR2 is ANQGSEA in the germline V gene. Trimming removed 4 bases at V and 4 bases at J, with 11 bases between. This chain's CDR3 is CSVVVTANQPQHF. CDR3 nucleotides: TGCAGCGTTGTGGTGACAGCGAATCAGCCCCAGCATTTT. The full variable domain, rest sourced from reference TRBV29-1 and TRBJ1-5, is SAVISQKPSRDICQRGTSLTIQCQVDSQVTMMFWYRQQPGQSLTLIATANQGSEATYESGFVIDKFPISRPNLTFSTLTVSNMSPEDSSIYLCSVVVTANQPQHFGDGTRLSIL.

The rearrangement uses TRBV10-2 and TRBJ2-7; 11 positions agree with TRBD1. This CDR3 contains 14 residues. CDR1 is WSHSY, CDR2 SAAADI, per germline. V lost 10 bases and J lost 5; bases outside the gene matches: 10. This chain's CDR3 is CATFGQGAVNEQYF. CDR3 DNA: TGCGCCACTTTCGGACAGGGGGCCGTGAACGAGCAGTACTTC.

The J gene is TRBJ2-2, the V gene TRBV30; D possibly uses TRBD1 or TRBD2 (6 bases each). The CDR3 extends over 15 amino acids. The V gene lost 3 bases and the J gene lost 4 bases, with 15 bases spanning the gap. CDR1 is GTSNPN, CDR2 SVGIG, per germline (reference sequence). The CDR3 coding sequence is TGTGCCTGGAGCGAAACGGGGGCGGTCACCGGGGAGCTGTTTTTT. Amino acid sequence: CAWSETGAVTGELFF.

The chain carries TRBV13 and TRBJ2-3, with 9 nucleotides matching TRBD1. CDR3 size: 15 residues. V shed 2 bases and J 2 bases; nucleotides not matched to a gene: 2. The V gene's germline CDR1 is PRHDT and CDR2 FYEKMQ (reference sequence). CDR3 DNA: TGTGCCAGCAGCTTAAGGGACAGGGCCACAGATACGCAGTATTTT. Encoded protein: CASSLRDRATDTQYF.

The V and J genes are TRBV19 and TRBJ1-1; no clear D gene. CDR1 is LNHDA and CDR2 is SQIVND in the germline V gene (reference sequence). CDR3 length: 13 residues. V was clipped by 6 bases and J by 4 bases, with 12 bases between them. The CDR3 is CASSPGWGTEAFF. CDR3 in DNA: TGTGCCAGTAGCCCGGGTTGGGGCACTGAAGCTTTCTTT. The entire variable domain, with the rest obtained from reference TRBV19 and TRBJ1-1, is as follows: DGGITQSPKYLFRKEGQNVTLSCEQNLNHDAMYWYRQDPGQGLRLIYYSQIVNDFQKGDIAEGYSVSREKKESFPLTVTSAQKNPTAFYLCASSPGWGTEAFFGQGTRLTVV.

This chain joins TRBV29-1 and TRBJ2-3; D may be TRBD1 or TRBD2 (5 bases each). The ends were cut back, 3 bases at V and 3 bases at J, with 13 bases in the middle. The CDR3 is 14 residues long. CDR1 and CDR2 from the germline V gene are SQVTM and ANQGSEA. As DNA, the CDR3 is TGCAGCGTTGATCCTGGGGGTACGACAGATACGCAGTATTTT. It translates to CSVDPGGTTDTQYF.

Only one count was recorded for this clone. The rearrangement uses TRBV10-1 and TRBJ2-1; D may be TRBD1 (6 bases). The V gene lost 4 bases and the J gene lost 3 bases, with 19 bases spanning the gap. Looked up from germline, CDR1 is WNHNN and CDR2 is SYGVQD (reference sequence). The CDR3 is 17 residues long. This chain's CDR3 is CASSVGRGGSGYNEQFF. The CDR3 DNA reads TGCGCCAGCAGTGTTGGCAGGGGTGGTTCGGGCTACAATGAGCAGTTCTTC.

V usage is TRBV4-1 and J usage is TRBJ2-7; D may be TRBD1 (6 bases). This CDR3 has 13 residues. V was cut by 2 bases and J by 5 bases, with 10 bases left in between. Germline values: CDR1 MGHRA, CDR2 YSYEKL. The DNA for the CDR3 is TGCGCCAGCAGCCAATTCGGACAGAACGAGCAGTACTTC. Translating it yields CASSQFGQNEQYF.

This clone was recorded once. CDR3 residues: CASSPRTGAYEQYF. CDR3 coding DNA: TGTGCCAGCAGCCCCAGGACAGGGGCCTACGAGCAGTACTTC. This sequence joins TRBV7-9 and TRBJ2-7; TRBD1 aligns across 9 bases. V trimming: 5 bases; J trimming: 2 bases; junction bases outside the gene matches: 4. The CDR3 contains 14 residues. Germline assignment: CDR1 SEHNR and CDR2 FQNEAQ (reference sequence). The full variable domain, completed using reference TRBV7-9 and TRBJ2-7, is DTGVSQNPRHKITKRGQNVTFRCDPISEHNRLYWYRQTLGQGPEFLTYFQNEAQLEKSRLLSDRFSAERPKGSFSTLEIQRTEQGDSAMYLCASSPRTGAYEQYFGPGTRLTVT.

The chain combines TRBV7-9 with TRBJ2-1; D not resolved. The CDR3 spans 13 residues. Trimming removed 1 base at V and 3 bases at J, with 4 bases between. Germline lookup yields CDR1 SEHNR and CDR2 FQNEAQ (reference sequence). In DNA, the CDR3 is TGTGCCAGCAGCTTAGATGGCTACAATGAGCAGTTCTTC. Translation gives CASSLDGYNEQFF.

The rearrangement links TRBV5-6 to TRBJ2-7; D is uncertain. Germline V gene lookup returns CDR1 SGHDT and CDR2 YYEEEE. V dropped 3 bases and J dropped 3 bases, with 13 bases sitting between them. The CDR3 length is 14 residues. The CDR3 nucleotides are TGTGCCAGCAGCTACTCGGCGGCTGACTACGAGCAGTACTTC. Translation: CASSYSAADYEQYF.

The chain uses TRBV27 and TRBJ2-1; 14 positions agree with TRBD2. Germline V lookup: CDR1 MNHEY, CDR2 SMNVEV (reference sequence). The V segment lost 6 bases and the J segment 6 bases; nucleotides outside the gene matches: 7. The CDR3 length is 16 residues. CDR3 DNA: TGTGCCAGCAGGGGGACTAGCGGGAGAATCGGCAATGAGCAGTTCTTC. Translation: CASRGTSGRIGNEQFF.

The CDR3 DNA sequence: TGTGCCAGCAGCCGTGGGGACACTGAAGCTTTCTTT. Its translation is CASSRGDTEAFF. The gene calls are TRBV13 and TRBJ1-1; D is unclear. Per germline, CDR1 PRHDT and CDR2 FYEKMQ (reference sequence). Trimming removed 5 bases at V and 3 bases at J, with 7 bases between. The CDR3 is 12 residues long.

V gene TRBV19 combines with J gene TRBJ1-2; D is unresolved. This CDR3 comprises 14 residues. Deletions cut 7 bases from V and 6 bases from J, with 18 bases between. CDR1 is LNHDA and CDR2 is SQIVND in the germline V gene (reference sequence). The CDR3 here is CASTNTGYGDGYTF. CDR3 nucleotide sequence: TGTGCCAGTACAAACACGGGTTACGGTGATGGCTACACCTTC. The whole variable domain, remainder taken from reference TRBV19 and TRBJ1-2, is DGGITQSPKYLFRKEGQNVTLSCEQNLNHDAMYWYRQDPGQGLRLIYYSQIVNDFQKGDIAEGYSVSREKKESFPLTVTSAQKNPTAFYLCASTNTGYGDGYTFGSGTRLTVV.

The CDR3 protein is CASSFGEETQYF. In DNA form, the CDR3 reads TGTGCCAGCAGCTTTGGGGAAGAGACCCAGTACTTC. This sequence joins TRBV7-2 and TRBJ2-5; D is ambiguous. The CDR3 runs to 12 residues. Germline CDR1 SGHTA, CDR2 FQGNSA. The ends were cut back, 3 bases at V and 3 bases at J, with 5 bases in the middle.

This clone was seen once. The V and J genes are TRBV21-1 and TRBJ1-4. TRBV21-1 constitutes a pseudogene. This CDR3 comprises 15 residues. The CDR3 nucleotides are TGTGCCAGCAGCCCTTGGGGTGCAACTAATGAAAAACTGTTTTTT. Translated: CASSPWGATNEKLFF.